The TCR beta chain described here comes from a study of identical twins. Trimming removed 3 bases at V and 5 bases at J, with 7 bases between. The CDR3 totals 13 residues. CDR1 is KGHDR and CDR2 is SFDVKD in the germline V gene. Healthy Caucasians alone served as donors. This clonotype was observed many times. The antigen remains undetermined. A universal primer site came from template switching; cDNA carried unique molecular identifiers. TCRdb reanalysed the 5' RACE reads using MiXCR and keeps one entry per CDR3 protein. The top ten clones hold roughly 5.4% of a sample with roughly 250,000 distinct CDR3 sequences, approximately 6.8% of them seen once. Overall study findings and caveats: Findings came from cross-sectional statistics, without long-term follow-up of donors.

The same data also went into a second study, on yellow fever vaccine responses in identical twins.

The chain links TRBV24-1 to TRBJ2-1; D unclear. This TCR came from a woman aged 18-29 years in good health. The sequencing sample was made of CD8+ T cells sorted from blood. DNA for the CDR3: TGTGCCACCAGTGATCGGGCCAACAATGAGCAGTTCTTC. Translation gives CATSDRANNEQFF.